Shown below are 27 T cell receptor beta chains from a single sample sequenced in a study of blood T cell repertoires in COVID-19. Here immunoSEQ multiplex PCR was the method, and the copy in TCRdb shows in-frame clones only, minus some. Among about 140,000 clones listed, 70% to 90% were seen once. Specimen: peripheral blood. The receptors originated from a human donor with acute or convalescent COVID-19. The donor label of this sample is uncertain.

The J gene is TRBJ2-1, the V gene TRBV7-2, with 7 bases aligning to TRBD2. The CDR3 length is 15 residues. V dropped 6 bases and J dropped 0; count of bases not matched to a gene: 5. CDR1 SGHTA and CDR2 FQGNSA come from the germline V gene. CDR3 sequence: CASRAGPLSYNEQFF. The CDR3 DNA is TGTGCCAGCAGAGCGGGACCGCTCTCCTACAATGAGCAGTTCTTC.

This chain connects TRBV19 to TRBJ1-1, with 11 nucleotides matching TRBD1. The V segment lost 6 bases and the J segment 1 base; nucleotides outside the gene matches: 13. Germline V gene lookup returns CDR1 LNHDA and CDR2 SQIVND (reference sequence). CDR3 length: 18 amino acids. In nucleotides, the CDR3 is TGTGCCAGTAGGGCACGAAGGACAGGGGGCCTTGGGAACACTGAAGCTTTCTTT. Protein product: CASRARRTGGLGNTEAFF.

The chain employs TRBV16 and TRBJ1-1, with D perhaps matching TRBD1 (5 bases). The V end lost 0 bases, the J end lost 2 bases, and 7 bases lay between the germline ends. The CDR3 sequence is 14 residues long. Germline CDR1 and CDR2: KGHSY and FQNENV. The CDR3 region has the DNA TGTGCCAGCAGCCAATCGACAGACAACACTGAAGCTTTCTTT. Protein: CASSQSTDNTEAFF.

The chain uses TRBV4-1 and TRBJ2-1, with 8 bases matching TRBD2. With V trimmed by 0 bases and J by 2 bases, 3 bases remained unmatched. Germline V gene data show CDR1 as MGHRA and CDR2 as YSYEKL. This CDR3 has 16 residues. The CDR3 DNA sequence: TGCGCCAGCAGCCAAGACACGGGGGGGCCCTACAATGAGCAGTTCTTC. It specifies CASSQDTGGPYNEQFF.

The chain joins TRBV29-1 to TRBJ2-1; 7 positions agree with TRBD1. Germline loops: CDR1 SQVTM, CDR2 ANQGSEA. J gave up 7 bases and V 6 bases, and 27 bases lay outside the gene matches. This CDR3 contains 19 residues. In DNA form, the CDR3 reads TGCAGCGTCCTGCGGTTGAGGGTGACAGGGTTATCAGTTGGGAATGAGCAGTTCTTC. Translated: CSVLRLRVTGLSVGNEQFF.

The genes are TRBV7-3 and TRBJ1-2, with 7 bases aligning to TRBD1. Germline CDR1 is SGHTA and CDR2 is FQGTGA. The CDR3 has 13 residues. The trim removed 5 bases at V and 4 bases at J, leaving 4 bases unmatched. The chain's CDR3 is CASSPGDSYGYTF. The CDR3 coding sequence is TGTGCCAGCAGCCCCGGGGACAGCTATGGCTACACCTTC. The whole variable domain, remainder taken from reference TRBV7-3 and TRBJ1-2, is GAGVSQTPSNKVTEKGKYVELRCDPISGHTALYWYRQSLGQGPEFLIYFQGTGAADDSGLPNDRFFAVRPEGSVSTLKIQRTERGDSAVYLCASSPGDSYGYTFGSGTRLTVV.

This rearrangement joins TRBV18 to TRBJ2-1; tentative D call: TRBD1 (5 bases). Trimming left V 7 bases short and J 1 base short, with 11 bases between. Germline V lookup: CDR1 KGHSH, CDR2 LQKENI. The length of the CDR3 is 14 residues. CDR3 loop: CASFQGTSYNEQFF. CDR3 nucleotides: TGTGCCAGCTTCCAGGGCACATCCTACAATGAGCAGTTCTTC. The full variable domain, in which reference TRBV18 and TRBJ2-1 provide the parts outside the CDR3, is NAGVMQNPRHLVRRRGQEARLRCSPMKGHSHVYWYRQLPEEGLKFMVYLQKENIIDESGMPKERFSAEFPKEGPSILRIQQVVRGDSAAYFCASFQGTSYNEQFFGPGTRLTVL.

This clone was recorded only once. V is TRBV7-9 and J is TRBJ2-7; D is perhaps TRBD2 (7 bases). Trimming stripped 1 base from V and 3 bases from J, with 13 bases between. Germline CDR1 reads SEHNR; CDR2 reads FQNEAQ (reference sequence). This CDR3 has 15 residues. In nucleotides, the CDR3 is TGTGCCAGCAGCTTAGAAGGGGGGGGCTTCTACGAGCAGTACTTC. Translation gives CASSLEGGGFYEQYF.

The rearrangement uses TRBV5-6 and TRBJ2-7; TRBD1 is a possible D gene (5 bases). This CDR3 is built from 13 residues. The V and J ends lost 2 bases and 13 bases respectively, with 19 bases between them. Per the germline V gene, CDR1 is SGHDT and CDR2 is YYEEEE. The CDR3 region has the DNA TGTGCCAGCAGCTTCCGGCAGGGCCTCCGATCTTACTTC. This sequence encodes CASSFRQGLRSYF. Variable domain in full (rest from reference TRBV5-6 and TRBJ2-7): DAGVTQSPTHLIKTRGQQVTLRCSPKSGHDTVSWYQQALGQGPQFIFQYYEEEERQRGNFPDRFSGHQFPNYSSELNVNALLLGDSALYLCASSFRQGLRSYFGPGTRLTVT.

J is TRBJ2-7 and V is TRBV6-6; the D gene is possibly TRBD1 (6 bases). Trimming cost V 0 bases and J 1 base, with 10 bases left between them. The CDR3 runs 15 residues. Per germline, CDR1 MNHNY and CDR2 SVGAGI (reference sequence). CDR3 nucleotides: TGTGCCAGCAGTTACTCGGGGGCGGTTTCCTACGAGCAGTACGTC. Its translation is CASSYSGAVSYEQYV.

This chain links TRBV3-1 (or the pseudogene TRBV3-2) with TRBJ2-3; 13 bases fit TRBD2. CDR3 size: 18 residues. With V trimmed by 0 bases and J by 4 bases, 7 bases remained unmatched. The germline gives CDR1 LGHDT, CDR2 YNNKEL (reference sequence). The CDR3 DNA follows: TGTGCCAGCAGCCAAGATCCCACTAGCGGGGGGGTAGCAGATACGCAGTATTTT. Amino acid sequence: CASSQDPTSGGVADTQYF.

The genes are TRBV5-1 and TRBJ2-3, with TRBD2 identical over 11 bases. The V gene end was trimmed by 1 base and the J gene end by 2 bases; junction bases not matched to a gene: 9. Germline CDR1 SGHRS, CDR2 YFSETQ. This CDR3 spans 18 amino acids. The CDR3 nucleotides are TGCGCCAGCAGCTTGAATCCTCAGACTAGCGGGAACACAGATACGCAGTATTTT. It is translated as CASSLNPQTSGNTDTQYF.

The gene calls are TRBV6-4 and TRBJ2-3; possibly TRBD2 for D (6 bases). The V gene lost 3 bases and the J gene lost 4 bases, with 14 bases spanning the gap. The CDR3 is made up of 15 amino acids. Germline lookup yields CDR1 MRHNA and CDR2 SNTAGT. CDR3 DNA sequence: TGTGCCAGCAGTGAATCCGGCGGGGAGTCAGATACGCAGTATTTT. Protein sequence: CASSESGGESDTQYF.

V usage is TRBV13 and J usage is TRBJ1-2, with a tentative D call TRBD1 (6 bases). Germline values: CDR1 PRHDT, CDR2 FYEKMQ (reference sequence). CDR3 length equals 16 residues. Trimming shortened V by 7 bases and J by 0 bases, and 18 bases separated the two germline ends. The CDR3 DNA is TGTGCCAGCACCCTTTTAACAGGGCTATCTAACTATGGCTACACCTTC. It yields the protein CASTLLTGLSNYGYTF.

The chain is built from TRBV6-2 or TRBV6-3 and TRBJ1-4; D is uncertain. Germline CDR1 MNHEY, CDR2 SVGEGT. The CDR3 length is 15 residues. Trimming cost V 3 bases and J 0 bases, with 8 bases left between them. CDR3 sequence: CASSYTVATNEKLFF. As DNA, the CDR3 is TGTGCCAGCAGTTATACGGTCGCAACTAATGAAAAACTGTTTTTT.

J is TRBJ1-2 and V is TRBV5-4; 12 bases agree with TRBD1. Germline CDR1 and CDR2: SGHNT and YYREEE (reference sequence). V dropped 4 bases and J dropped 7; count of bases not matched to a gene: 11. The CDR3 runs 16 residues. CDR3 sequence (DNA): TGTGCCAGCAGCCCCGGGACAGGGGGCGCACCCTTTGGCTACACCTTC. Translating it yields CASSPGTGGAPFGYTF.

The chain links TRBV7-2 to TRBJ2-1, with D perhaps TRBD2 (5 bases). Germline V gene lookup returns CDR1 SGHTA and CDR2 FQGNSA. This CDR3 is 14 amino acids long. The V and J ends lost 5 bases and 0 bases respectively, with 8 bases between them. The CDR3 region has the DNA TGTGCCAGCAGCCTGACTATCTCCTACAATGAGCAGTTCTTC. Translating gives CASSLTISYNEQFF. The whole variable domain, filled in from reference TRBV7-2 and TRBJ2-1, reads GAGVSQSPSNKVTEKGKDVELRCDPISGHTALYWYRQSLGQGLEFLIYFQGNSAPDKSGLPSDRFSAERTGGSVSTLTIQRTQQEDSAVYLCASSLTISYNEQFFGPGTRLTVL.

The gene calls are TRBV5-1 and TRBJ2-3; 11 positions agree with TRBD1. Trimming cost V 3 bases and J 0 bases; bases outside gene matches: 6. CDR3 size: 17 residues. Germline CDR1 and CDR2: SGHRS and YFSETQ. DNA for the CDR3: TGCGCCAGCAGCTCCACCGGGACAGGGGGTAGCACAGATACGCAGTATTTT. Encoded protein: CASSSTGTGGSTDTQYF. The whole variable domain, filled in from reference TRBV5-1 and TRBJ2-3, reads KAGVTQTPRYLIKTRGQQVTLSCSPISGHRSVSWYQQTPGQGLQFLFEYFSETQRNKGNFPGRFSGRQFSNSRSEMNVSTLELGDSALYLCASSSTGTGGSTDTQYFGPGTRLTVL.

This sequence joins TRBV4-3 and TRBJ1-2; 9 bases match TRBD1. Germline values: CDR1 LGHNA, CDR2 YSLEER. CDR3 length: 15 amino acids. V was pared by 1 base and J by 8 bases, with 8 bases of the junction left unmatched. DNA of the CDR3: TGCGCCAGCAGCCAAGCCGACAGGGGGTGGGGAGGCTACACCTTC. It codes for CASSQADRGWGGYTF.

This chain uses TRBV28 with TRBJ2-7; 7 bases map to TRBD1. Germline lookup yields CDR1 MDHEN and CDR2 SYDVKM. Trimming removed 6 bases from V and 2 bases from J; junction bases left unmatched: 13. This CDR3 contains 16 residues. CDR3 region: CASSPVKLDRAYEQYF. The CDR3 nucleotides are TGTGCCAGCAGCCCGGTCAAGCTCGACAGGGCCTACGAGCAGTACTTC.

The rearrangement uses TRBV2 and TRBJ1-3; no clear D gene. The V gene's germline CDR1 is SNHLY and CDR2 FYNNEI. Trimming removed 3 bases at V and 0 bases at J, with 12 bases between. There are 16 residues in the CDR3. The CDR3 is CASSEGRLLSGNTIYF. The CDR3 DNA is TGTGCCAGCAGTGAGGGTAGACTACTCTCTGGAAACACCATATATTTT.

This sequence joins TRBV12-3 or TRBV12-4 and TRBJ1-3; tentatively, D is TRBD1 (6 bases). Trimming shortened V by 5 bases and J by 7 bases, and 9 bases separated the two germline ends. This CDR3 contains 12 residues. CDR3 in DNA: TGTGCCAGCAGTGGGGGGGCCAACACCATATATTTT. Its protein product is CASSGGANTIYF.

The chain carries TRBV7-6 and TRBJ2-5; D unresolved. Germline loops: CDR1 SGHVS, CDR2 FNYEAQ. CDR3 length: 11 residues. Between the trimmed V and J ends, which lost 4 bases and 3 bases, there was a span of 3 bases. CDR3 nucleotides: TGTGCCAGCAGCTCCGAAGAGACCCAGTACTTC. As protein: CASSSEETQYF.

The chain combines TRBV5-1 with TRBJ1-2; 9 positions match TRBD1. Germline V CDR1 and CDR2: SGHRS, YFSETQ. The CDR3 length is 13 residues. J gave up 8 bases and V 5 bases, and 7 bases lay outside the gene matches. The CDR3 loop reads CASSTGGNGGYTF. CDR3 nucleotides: TGCGCCAGCAGTACAGGGGGCAATGGAGGCTACACCTTC.

This clone turned up a few times. The chain is built from TRBV5-1 and TRBJ1-2; D gene uncertain. Germline CDR1 and CDR2: SGHRS and YFSETQ. This CDR3 contains 14 residues. Trimming left V 2 bases short and J 2 bases short, with 10 bases between. The CDR3 loop is CASSFFGVNYGYTF. The CDR3 coding sequence is TGCGCCAGCAGCTTTTTCGGGGTGAACTATGGCTACACCTTC.

V and J are TRBV10-3 and TRBJ1-1; D is perhaps TRBD1 (6 bases). Germline V CDR1 and CDR2: ENHRY, SYGVKD. The CDR3 runs to 15 residues. The V end was cut by 6 bases, the J end by 0 bases, with 14 bases between. CDR3 nucleotide sequence: TGTGCCATCAGGGCTACAGGGAGCATGAACACTGAAGCTTTCTTT. Encoded protein: CAIRATGSMNTEAFF.

Only a few counts were recorded for this clone. The chain combines TRBV6-5 with TRBJ1-6; tentative D call: TRBD1 (6 bases). CDR3 size: 15 residues. Looked up from germline, CDR1 is MNHEY and CDR2 is SVGAGI. Trimming shortened V by 6 bases and J by 8 bases, and 17 bases separated the two germline ends. CDR3 amino acids: CASRPSGVTDSPLHF. The CDR3 nucleotides are TGTGCCAGCAGACCGTCAGGGGTGACGGATTCACCCCTCCACTTT.